This record concerns one TCR beta chain sequence. Trimming left V 3 bases short and J 8 bases short, with 13 bases between. Looked up from germline, CDR1 is DFQATT and CDR2 is SNEGSKA (reference sequence). This CDR3 is built from 12 residues. This sample was taken from a study of CD8 T cells in ankylosing spondylitis. TCRdb passed the 5' RACE reads through MiXCR, listing each CDR3 protein once. Of approximately 300,000 distinct CDR3 sequences in the sample, around 20% were seen once. This sequence originates from a male donor with ankylosing spondylitis or in good health (not recorded which). Sequenced input: blood, either unsorted or a sorted T cell fraction (not recorded which). This rearrangement joins TRBV20-1 to TRBJ1-1; unclear D gene. The CDR3 loop reads CSASAGQFEAFF. CDR3 coding DNA: TGCAGTGCTAGTGCCGGGCAGTTCGAAGCTTTCTTT.